A selection of T cell receptor beta chains follows, all from one sample in a study of shared clonotypes between healthy human individuals. The repertoire was sequenced with immunoSEQ multiplex PCR; TCRdb's copy has only in-frame clones and lacks some. The table has roughly 1,600,000 clones, roughly 98.5% seen once. The sequencing sample was made of naive CD4+ T cells sorted from blood. Every receptor here comes from a man aged 25 to 45 in good health. The CDR3 runs from the conserved cysteine through the conserved F or W. Fields, in order: D gene, clone size, J gene, V gene, CDR3 protein, CDR3 DNA. A D gene is named only where the DNA matches it firmly. The listing skips clone size in some rows; elsewhere it reads once, few, many or a size class.

TRBD1	.	TRBJ2-2	TRBV9	CASSVEGATGRNTGELFF	TGTGCCAGCAGCGTAGAGGGAGCGACAGGGCGGAACACCGGGGAGCTGTTTTTT
.	.	TRBJ1-2	TRBV7-2	CASSAALTGGYGYTF	TGTGCCAGCAGCGCGGCTCTGACAGGCGGCTATGGCTACACCTTC
.	.	TRBJ2-2	TRBV7-2	CASSLVKESGELFF	TGTGCCAGCAGCCTAGTCAAGGAATCCGGGGAGCTGTTTTTT
.	.	TRBJ2-7	TRBV5-1	CASSPLLGLGSYEQYF	TGCGCCAGCTCCCCCCTGCTTGGGCTCGGCTCCTACGAGCAGTACTTC
.	.	TRBJ2-3	TRBV19	CASRTVSTDTQYF	TGTGCCAGCCGGACAGTCAGTACAGATACGCAGTATTTT
.	.	TRBJ1-1	TRBV9	CASSVVMGDAEAFF	TGTGCCAGCAGCGTAGTGATGGGGGATGCCGAAGCTTTCTTT
.	.	TRBJ2-7	TRBV18	CASSPDRKTHRGEQYF	TGTGCCAGCTCACCTGACAGGAAGACTCACCGGGGCGAGCAGTACTTC
.	.	TRBJ2-3	TRBV28	CASSSAGLKTDTQYF	TGTGCCAGCAGTTCGGCGGGATTAAAGACAGATACGCAGTATTTT
.	.	TRBJ1-1	TRBV5-1	CASSLQGSRTEAFF	TGCGCCAGCAGCTTACAAGGAAGTCGGACTGAAGCTTTCTTT
.	once	TRBJ2-5	TRBV5-1	CASSLLPGQETQYF	TGCGCCAGCAGCTTGCTCCCGGGGCAAGAGACCCAGTACTTC
.	.	TRBJ2-7	TRBV28	CASSWRGSYEQYF	TGTGCCAGCAGTTGGAGGGGATCCTACGAGCAGTACTTC
.	many	TRBJ1-1	TRBV25-1	CASSTQGSAFF	TGTGCCAGCAGTACTCAGGGATCAGCTTTCTTT
.	.	TRBJ1-1	TRBV9	CASSVVGENTEAFF	TGTGCCAGCAGCGTAGTAGGGGAGAACACTGAAGCTTTCTTT
TRBD2	.	TRBJ2-1	TRBV9	CASSVDGAGDYNEQFF	TGTGCCAGCAGCGTAGATGGAGCGGGAGATTACAATGAGCAGTTCTTC
.	.	TRBJ1-5	TRBV9	CASSVSRSPQHF	TGTGCCAGCAGCGTTAGCCGATCGCCCCAGCATTTT
.	once	TRBJ2-7	TRBV28	CASSSQGMLGEQYF	TGTGCCAGCAGTTCGCAGGGTATGCTGGGCGAGCAGTACTTC
.	.	TRBJ2-7	TRBV5-1	CASSLLTGYEQYF	TGCGCCAGCAGCTTGCTGACAGGCTACGAGCAGTACTTC
.	.	TRBJ2-1	TRBV5-1	CATGEGAGYNEQFF	TGCGCCACCGGGGAGGGGGCCGGGTACAATGAGCAGTTCTTC
TRBD1	.	TRBJ1-4	TRBV5-4	CASSSTGGMSEKLFF	TGTGCCAGCAGTTCTACAGGGGGCATGAGTGAAAAACTGTTTTTT
.	.	TRBJ1-2	TRBV9	CASSAQGYGYTF	TGTGCCAGCAGCGCCCAGGGCTATGGCTACACCTTC
TRBD2	.	TRBJ2-3	TRBV13	CASSLGGVAGDTQYF	TGTGCCAGCAGCTTAGGCGGGGTAGCGGGAGATACGCAGTATTTT
TRBD1	.	TRBJ2-2	TRBV12-5	CASGLSTGGYRELFF	TGTGCTAGTGGTTTGTCGACAGGGGGTTACCGGGAGCTGTTTTTT
TRBD1	.	TRBJ2-2	TRBV29-1	CSVRDSPNTGELFF	TGCAGCGTACGGGACAGCCCGAACACCGGGGAGCTGTTTTTT
TRBD1	.	TRBJ2-7	TRBV5-4	CASSAGGSGSYEQYF	TGTGCCAGCAGCGCAGGGGGCAGCGGGTCCTACGAGCAGTACTTC
.	.	TRBJ1-4	TRBV7-9	CASSSSPLSNEKLFF	TGTGCCAGCAGCTCAAGTCCTTTGTCTAATGAAAAACTGTTTTTT
.	.	TRBJ2-2	TRBV19	CASSIFRLYTGELFF	TGTGCCAGTAGTATATTTCGACTGTACACCGGGGAGCTGTTTTTT
TRBD1	.	TRBJ2-3	TRBV5-1	CASSRQGGTDTQYF	TGCGCCAGCAGCCGACAGGGTGGCACAGATACGCAGTATTTT
.	.	TRBJ2-7	TRBV29-1	CSVVVDLNSYEQYF	TGCAGCGTTGTGGTGGATCTTAACTCCTACGAGCAGTACTTC
.	.	TRBJ1-2	TRBV5-1	CASSLASVNYGYTF	TGCGCCAGCAGCTTGGCCTCTGTTAACTATGGCTACACCTTC
.	.	TRBJ2-1	TRBV11-3	CASSPTRSSYNEQFF	TGTGCCAGCAGCCCGACTCGTAGCTCCTACAATGAGCAGTTCTTC
.	.	TRBJ1-2	TRBV4-1	CASSQPWTANYGYTF	TGCGCCAGCAGCCAACCATGGACAGCGAACTATGGCTACACCTTC
.	.	TRBJ1-4	TRBV25-1	CASSAGNEKLFF	TGTGCCAGCAGTGCCGGTAATGAAAAACTGTTTTTT
.	.	TRBJ1-2	TRBV5-4	CASSLGSATNYGYTF	TGTGCCAGCAGCTTGGGTTCGGCAACTAACTATGGCTACACCTTC
.	.	TRBJ1-2	TRBV7-2	CASSLGTEYYGYTF	TGTGCCAGCAGCTTAGGTACAGAGTATTATGGCTACACCTTC
TRBD2	once	TRBJ2-1	TRBV18	CASSTTSGSLRVSQFF	TGTGCCAGCTCTACGACTAGCGGGAGCTTGCGTGTGTCGCAGTTCTTC
.	.	TRBJ1-1	TRBV7-9	CASTWGETEAFF	TGTGCCAGCACCTGGGGCGAGACTGAAGCTTTCTTT
.	.	TRBJ1-5	TRBV6-5	CASSYTRDQPQHF	TGTGCCAGCAGTTACACGAGGGATCAGCCCCAGCATTTT
.	.	TRBJ2-1	TRBV5-5	CASSLATLNEQFF	TGTGCCAGCAGCTTGGCCACCCTCAATGAGCAGTTCTTC
.	.	TRBJ2-1	TRBV18	CASSYYRAPSSYNEQFF	TGTGCCAGCTCATATTACCGGGCCCCGAGCTCCTACAATGAGCAGTTCTTC
.	.	TRBJ2-7	TRBV2	CASRGFGPRGEQYF	TGTGCCAGCCGCGGCTTCGGTCCCCGAGGGGAGCAGTACTTC
TRBD2	once	TRBJ2-1	TRBV29-1	CSVEGLAANEQFF	TGCAGCGTTGAGGGACTAGCGGCCAATGAGCAGTTCTTC
TRBD2	.	TRBJ2-1	TRBV7-2	CASSLLAVHYNEQFF	TGTGCCAGCAGCTTACTAGCGGTACACTACAATGAGCAGTTCTTC
.	.	TRBJ2-5	TRBV7-2	CASSLVSTSQETQYF	TGTGCCAGCAGCTTAGTTTCTACCTCCCAAGAGACCCAGTACTTC
TRBD1	once	TRBJ1-4	TRBV7-9	CASSLGQAFNEKLFF	TGTGCCAGCAGCTTGGGACAGGCTTTTAATGAAAAACTGTTTTTT
TRBD2	.	TRBJ2-3	TRBV7-9	CASPAGVSTDTQYF	TGTGCCAGCCCAGCGGGAGTAAGCACAGATACGCAGTATTTT
.	.	TRBJ1-2	TRBV29-1	CSAGDQPDYGYTF	TGCAGCGCTGGAGACCAACCCGACTATGGCTACACCTTC
.	.	TRBJ2-2	TRBV28	CASSLQGAAGELFF	TGTGCCAGCAGTTTACAAGGGGCAGCCGGGGAGCTGTTTTTT
TRBD1	.	TRBJ2-5	TRBV27	CASSFTGTGGKETQYF	TGTGCCAGCAGCTTCACCGGGACAGGGGGAAAAGAGACCCAGTACTTC
TRBD2	.	TRBJ2-5	TRBV18	CASSPIRASGEETQYF	TGTGCCAGCTCACCAATTAGGGCTAGCGGGGAAGAGACCCAGTACTTC
.	once	TRBJ2-5	TRBV2	CASGPQQETQYF	TGTGCCAGCGGGCCCCAACAAGAGACCCAGTACTTC
TRBD1	.	TRBJ2-7	TRBV18	CASSPSGQGYEQYF	TGTGCCAGCTCACCATCCGGACAGGGCTACGAGCAGTACTTC
TRBD1	.	TRBJ1-5	TRBV25-1	CASSATGANQPQHF	TGTGCCAGCAGTGCGACAGGGGCCAATCAGCCCCAGCATTTT
.	.	TRBJ1-5	TRBV2	CASTVGGSNQPQHF	TGTGCCAGCACGGTTGGGGGTTCCAATCAGCCCCAGCATTTT
TRBD2	.	TRBJ2-1	TRBV7-2	CASSLRAGDHNEQFF	TGTGCCAGCAGCTTGAGAGCGGGAGACCACAATGAGCAGTTCTTC
TRBD1	.	TRBJ1-1	TRBV18	CASSPQGAVTEAFF	TGTGCCAGCTCCCCACAGGGGGCGGTCACTGAAGCTTTCTTT
TRBD2	.	TRBJ2-1	TRBV15	CATSRAGLVSYNEQFF	TGTGCCACCAGCAGAGCCGGACTAGTCTCCTACAATGAGCAGTTCTTC
.	.	TRBJ2-5	TRBV5-6	CASSFDRGLLAAEETQYF	TGTGCCAGCAGCTTCGATAGGGGCCTCCTAGCAGCTGAAGAGACCCAGTACTTC
.	.	TRBJ2-4	TRBV27	CASSWDVRLAKNIQYF	TGTGCCAGCAGTTGGGACGTCCGGCTAGCCAAAAACATTCAGTACTTC
.	.	TRBJ2-7	TRBV6-1	CASSEYGSYYYEQYF	TGTGCCAGCAGTGAGTACGGTTCCTATTACTACGAGCAGTACTTC
TRBD2	.	TRBJ2-7	TRBV6-5	CASSYSIPAGDYEQYF	TGTGCCAGCAGTTACTCGATTCCGGCGGGAGACTACGAGCAGTACTTC